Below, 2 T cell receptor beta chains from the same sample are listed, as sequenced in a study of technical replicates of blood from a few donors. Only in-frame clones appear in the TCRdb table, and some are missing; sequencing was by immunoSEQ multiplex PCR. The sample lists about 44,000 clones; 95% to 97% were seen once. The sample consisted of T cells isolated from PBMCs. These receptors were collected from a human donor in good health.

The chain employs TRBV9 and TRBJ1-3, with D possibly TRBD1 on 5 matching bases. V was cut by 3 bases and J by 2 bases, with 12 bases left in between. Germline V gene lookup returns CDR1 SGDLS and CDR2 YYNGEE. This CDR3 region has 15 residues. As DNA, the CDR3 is TGTGCCAGCAGCGCGCCGGGGGGAGCTGGAAACACCATATATTTT. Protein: CASSAPGGAGNTIYF.

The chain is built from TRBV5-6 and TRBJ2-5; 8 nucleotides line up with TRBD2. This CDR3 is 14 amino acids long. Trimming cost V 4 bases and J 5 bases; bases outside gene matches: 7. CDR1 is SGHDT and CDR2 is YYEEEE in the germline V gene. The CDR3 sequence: CASSKRETIETQYF. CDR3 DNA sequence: TGTGCCAGCAGCAAGCGGGAGACGATTGAGACCCAGTACTTC.